These 8 T cell receptor beta chains were sequenced from one sample in a study of blood T cells in healthy people across ages. A second PCR, run for roughly 7 to 11 cycles, used a sample-barcoded 5' primer plus a J-beta primer mix. Each CDR3 protein gets one entry after TCRdb re-called the 5' RACE reads with MiXCR. The sample includes 1.5 million to 2 million distinct CDR3 sequences, less than 50% seen only once; the top ten take 2.1%. The sample consisted of blood. Every receptor here comes from a woman aged 35 to 49 in good health.

This clonotype was found a few times. The rearrangement links TRBV9 to TRBJ2-1; D is undetermined. CDR3 length: 15 amino acids. V gave up 0 bases and J gave up 9 bases, with 16 bases separating them. Germline loops: CDR1 SGDLS, CDR2 YYNGEE. The CDR3 DNA sequence: TGTGCCAGCAGCGTAGTCCCCTCAGGAGAAAGTGAGCAGTTCTTC. Translated, it gives CASSVVPSGESEQFF.

The rearrangement uses TRBV20-1 and TRBJ2-5; a weak D match, TRBD1 (6 bases). The germline CDR1 and CDR2 sequences are DFQATT and SNEGSKA (reference sequence). The V end was cut by 3 bases, the J end by 2 bases, with 16 bases between. The CDR3 runs 15 residues. The CDR3 coding sequence is TGCAGTGCTAGCGTCCGTCAGGGGCGGCAAGAGACCCAGTACTTC. It encodes CSASVRQGRQETQYF.

The rearrangement links TRBV28 to TRBJ2-1; 9 positions agree with TRBD1. The CDR3 runs to 14 residues. Germline V gene sequence: CDR1 MDHEN, CDR2 SYDVKM. V was clipped by 5 bases and J by 7 bases; unmatched bases: 6. The DNA for the CDR3 is TGTGCCAGCAGTCGGGACAGGGTAAAAAATGAGCAGTTCTTC. As protein: CASSRDRVKNEQFF.

CDR3 in DNA: TGTGCCAGCAGTTTATCATCCGGGACAGGGGGCGTTGAGCAGTACTTC. Amino acids: CASSLSSGTGGVEQYF. The gene calls are TRBV28 and TRBJ2-5; 12 bases map to TRBD1. V shed 1 base and J 11 bases; nucleotides not matched to a gene: 11. The germline gives CDR1 MDHEN, CDR2 SYDVKM. This CDR3 has 16 residues.

This sequence joins TRBV3-1 and TRBJ2-5; TRBD2 agrees at 11 bases. The CDR3 length is 18 residues. Unmatched junction bases numbered 8, after V lost 0 bases and J lost 2 bases. Looked up from germline, CDR1 is LGHDT and CDR2 is YNNKEL (reference sequence). Here the CDR3 reads CASSQDYLLAGDQETQYF. CDR3 nucleotides: TGTGCCAGCAGCCAAGATTACTTACTAGCGGGGGATCAAGAGACCCAGTACTTC.

The chain combines TRBV25-1 with TRBJ1-1; weak D call: TRBD1 (6 bases). The CDR3 contains 12 residues. The germline CDR1 and CDR2 sequences are MGHDK and SYGVNS. V dropped 8 bases and J dropped 6 bases, with 13 bases sitting between them. The CDR3 loop reads CASQGYGAEAFF. The CDR3 bases are TGTGCCAGCCAGGGGTATGGAGCTGAAGCTTTCTTT.

CDR3 DNA: TGTGCCAGCAGCCCTTGGACAGGAAACCAAGAGACCCAGTACTTC. Residues: CASSPWTGNQETQYF. This chain joins TRBV7-2 and TRBJ2-5; 7 positions match TRBD1. CDR1 SGHTA and CDR2 FQGNSA come from the germline V gene. The CDR3 spans 15 residues. The V and J ends lost 5 bases and 0 bases, in that order; junction bases with no gene match: 6.

V gene TRBV28 combines with J gene TRBJ2-3; TRBD1 might be the D (5 bases). Per germline, CDR1 MDHEN and CDR2 SYDVKM. Deletions cut 9 bases from V and 3 bases from J, with 13 bases between. There are 13 residues in the CDR3. The CDR3 bases are TGTGCCAGTCGGACACTATGGACAGATACGCAGTATTTT. It is translated as CASRTLWTDTQYF.